This entry lists 18 T cell receptor beta chains sequenced from one sample in a study of CD4+ T cells in melanoma. TCRdb's table, derived via immunoSEQ multiplex PCR, lists solely in-frame clones and lacks some. The sample consists of 11,000 or so clones, roughly two thirds of them appearing once. The material sequenced was cells from a culture (not recorded whether cultured in vitro). The receptor set was obtained from a human donor with melanoma.

The chain is built from TRBV18 and TRBJ2-1, with 9 bases that match TRBD1. The germline CDR1 and CDR2 sequences are KGHSH and LQKENI. This CDR3 spans 14 amino acids. V shed 6 bases and J 10 bases; nucleotides not matched to a gene: 10. CDR3 region: CASSLTGGWGEQFF. The CDR3 DNA sequence: TGTGCCAGCTCCCTAACAGGGGGCTGGGGGGAGCAGTTCTTC.

The CDR3 region is CASSEGPGRISGYTF. The CDR3 DNA reads TGTGCCAGCAGTGAAGGTCCCGGCAGGATAAGTGGCTACACCTTC. The chain uses TRBV6-1 and TRBJ1-2; no firm D call. The CDR3 contains 15 residues. Trimming cost V 1 base and J 7 bases, with 16 bases left between them. Germline loops: CDR1 MNHNS, CDR2 SASEGT.

This chain uses TRBV10-3 with TRBJ2-3, with D maybe TRBD1 (6 bases). This CDR3 spans 16 amino acids. V was cut by 10 bases and J by 1 base, with 21 bases left in between. In germline, CDR1 is ENHRY, CDR2 SYGVKD. CDR3 loop: CATQDRDMAGTDTQYF. CDR3 in DNA: TGTGCCACCCAAGACCGGGACATGGCGGGCACAGATACGCAGTATTTT.

In this sample, this clone turned up a few times. The chain uses TRBV29-1 and TRBJ1-2, with 7 bases aligning to TRBD1. With 6 bases clipped from V and 8 bases from J, the junction kept 12 bases outside the gene matches. CDR3 length equals 13 residues. Germline lookup yields CDR1 SQVTM and CDR2 ANQGSEA. CDR3 sequence: CSVAPTGVDGYTF. CDR3 sequence (DNA): TGCAGCGTCGCACCTACAGGGGTTGACGGCTACACCTTC.

This chain joins TRBV7-8 and TRBJ2-5, with no clear D. CDR1 is SGHVS, CDR2 FQNEAQ, per germline. The CDR3 length is 11 residues. The V and J ends lost 5 bases and 7 bases respectively, with 8 bases between them. This CDR3 reads CASSPVGTQYF. The CDR3, as DNA: TGTGCCAGCAGCCCGGTAGGGACCCAGTACTTC.

J is TRBJ2-3 and V is TRBV29-1, with D possibly TRBD2 on 6 matching bases. Germline V lookup: CDR1 SQVTM, CDR2 ANQGSEA. Trimming removed 4 bases from V and 1 base from J, with 12 bases in between. The CDR3 consists of 14 residues. CDR3 bases: TGCAGCGTTGCTGCGGGGTACGGCACAGATACGCAGTATTTT. Amino acid sequence: CSVAAGYGTDTQYF.

V and J are TRBV10-3 and TRBJ2-7; D is uncertain. Per germline, CDR1 ENHRY and CDR2 SYGVKD. The length of the CDR3 is 14 residues. Trimming shortened V by 6 bases and J by 0 bases, and 12 bases separated the two germline ends. The CDR3 sequence is CAIRPELGSYEQYF. As DNA, the CDR3 is TGTGCCATCAGACCTGAACTCGGCTCCTACGAGCAGTACTTC.

The chain is built from TRBV5-4 and TRBJ2-7, with 7 bases matching TRBD1. The CDR3 has 13 amino acids. CDR1 and CDR2 from the germline V gene are SGHNT and YYREEE (reference sequence). The trim removed 4 bases at V and 2 bases at J, leaving 3 bases unmatched. CDR3: CASSDRVPYEQYF. The CDR3 nucleotides are TGTGCCAGCAGCGACAGGGTCCCCTACGAGCAGTACTTC.

The chain carries TRBV7-3 and TRBJ1-2, with D perhaps TRBD1 (5 bases). Looked up from germline, CDR1 is SGHTA and CDR2 is FQGTGA. The CDR3 loop spans 15 amino acids. Trimming shortened V by 2 bases and J by 4 bases, and 14 bases separated the two germline ends. The CDR3 sequence: CASSLHGGGGYGYTF. The CDR3 coding sequence is TGTGCCAGCAGCTTACACGGGGGGGGAGGCTATGGCTACACCTTC.

The chain is built from TRBV2 and TRBJ1-1; D is unclear. The CDR3 length is 13 residues. Trimming removed 3 bases from V and 5 bases from J, with 10 bases in between. CDR1 and CDR2 from the germline V gene are SNHLY and FYNNEI. Here the CDR3 DNA reads TGTGCCAGCAGTGATAGCAGGCAAACTGAAGCTTTCTTT. Its protein is CASSDSRQTEAFF.

The gene calls are TRBV11-2 and TRBJ1-1; the match to TRBD1 covers 8 bases. This CDR3 is built from 14 residues. Germline assignment: CDR1 SGHAT and CDR2 FQNNGV. The trim removed 4 bases at V and 1 base at J, leaving 2 bases unmatched. The CDR3 is CASSWTGTNTEAFF. The CDR3, as DNA: TGTGCCAGCAGCTGGACAGGGACGAACACTGAAGCTTTCTTT.

The chain joins TRBV4-2 to TRBJ1-4; the D is unclear. V lost 4 bases, J lost 6 bases, and 12 bases lay in between. The CDR3 is made up of 14 amino acids. Germline loops: CDR1 LGHNA, CDR2 YNFKEQ. CDR3 loop: CASSPPPDHEKLFF. Written as DNA, the CDR3 is TGTGCCAGCAGCCCCCCCCCGGATCATGAAAAACTGTTTTTT.

The gene calls are TRBV5-1 and TRBJ2-1, with 8 nucleotides matching TRBD1. CDR1 is SGHRS, CDR2 YFSETQ, per germline. The CDR3 spans 14 residues. V gave up 5 bases and J gave up 5 bases; unmatched junction bases: 6. CDR3 in DNA: TGCGCCAGCAGTATGACAGGGGTCGACAATGAGCAGTTCTTC. Translated, it gives CASSMTGVDNEQFF. Full variable domain (remainder filled in from reference TRBV5-1 and TRBJ2-1): KAGVTQTPRYLIKTRGQQVTLSCSPISGHRSVSWYQQTPGQGLQFLFEYFSETQRNKGNFPGRFSGRQFSNSRSEMNVSTLELGDSALYLCASSMTGVDNEQFFGPGTRLTVL.

This rearrangement joins TRBV10-1 to TRBJ1-4; D ambiguous. Deletions cut 3 bases from V and 6 bases from J, with 5 bases between. CDR1 and CDR2 (germline): WNHNN, SYGVQD (reference sequence). This CDR3 spans 12 amino acids. The CDR3 spells CASSDSDEKLFF. For the CDR3, the DNA is TGCGCCAGCAGTGATAGTGATGAAAAACTGTTTTTT.

The chain has TRBV27 and TRBJ2-6, with D perhaps TRBD1 or TRBD2 (7 bases each). V was clipped by 5 bases and J by 2 bases, with 19 bases between them. Looked up from germline, CDR1 is MNHEY and CDR2 is SMNVEV (reference sequence). This CDR3 has 18 amino acids. CDR3 region: CASSTRQGGVTGANVLTF. CDR3 bases: TGTGCCAGCAGTACGAGACAGGGAGGGGTGACTGGGGCCAACGTCCTGACTTTC.

V usage is TRBV18 and J usage is TRBJ2-3; the match to TRBD2 covers 8 bases. Unmatched junction bases numbered 5, after V lost 4 bases and J lost 5 bases. The germline V gene encodes CDR1 KGHSH and CDR2 LQKENI. There are 14 residues in the CDR3. The CDR3 sequence: CASSHSGVGDTQYF. The CDR3 nucleotides read TGTGCCAGCTCACATAGCGGGGTAGGAGATACGCAGTATTTT.

J is TRBJ1-2 and V is TRBV7-8; no clear D gene. V was trimmed by 4 bases and J by 2 bases, leaving 11 bases between them. The CDR3 spans 14 residues. Germline V gene sequence: CDR1 SGHVS, CDR2 FQNEAQ. CDR3 DNA: TGTGCCAGCAGCTCTTATACAACGAACTATGGCTACACCTTC. This codes for CASSSYTTNYGYTF. The full variable domain, rest sourced from reference TRBV7-8 and TRBJ1-2, is GAGVSQSPRYKVAKRGQDVALRCDPISGHVSLFWYQQALGQGPEFLTYFQNEAQLDKSGLPSDRFFAERPEGSVSTLKIQRTQQEDSAVYLCASSSYTTNYGYTFGSGTRLTVV.

In DNA form, the CDR3 reads TGTGCCAGCATGCGAGCCGGGGACGGTTCACCCCTCCACTTT. This sequence encodes CASMRAGDGSPLHF. The chain is built from TRBV6-5 and TRBJ1-6; tentatively, D is TRBD1 (5 bases). V was trimmed by 7 bases and J by 9 bases, leaving 16 bases between them. This CDR3 is built from 14 residues. In germline, CDR1 is MNHEY, CDR2 SVGAGI.